A selection of T cell receptor beta chains follows, all from one sample in a study of cytomegalovirus exposure and HLA in healthy donors. Profiling relied on immunoSEQ multiplex PCR, and the TCRdb table lists in-frame clones only, not all of them. The sample holds about 200,000 clones, approximately 78% seen once. The specimen sequenced was PBMCs. These receptors all come from a woman aged 18 to 35 in good health and CMV-seronegative. CDR3s include the opening cysteine and the closing phenylalanine or tryptophan. D genes are given only for firm matches. Clone sizes are given selectively: once, few, many, or a class where the clone is expanded.

TRBJ2-7 | NA | TRBV7-9 | TRBD1 | CSSSTGTGGDYEQYF | TGTTCCAGCAGCACTGGGACAGGGGGTGACTACGAGCAGTACTTC
TRBJ2-4 | NA | TRBV5-1 | NA | CASSLGTGLAKNIQYF | TGCGCCAGCAGCTTGGGTACAGGGCTAGCCAAAAACATTCAGTACTTC
TRBJ1-4 | few | TRBV7-9 | TRBD1 | CASSLETGTNEKLFF | TGTGCCAGCAGCTTAGAGACAGGGACTAATGAAAAACTGTTTTTT
TRBJ2-4 | NA | TRBV6-1 | NA | CASKGQVNNIQYF | TGTGCCAGCAAGGGGCAGGTTAACAACATTCAGTACTTC
TRBJ2-1 | NA | TRBV7-9 | NA | CASNGAPYNEQFF | TGTGCCAGCAACGGAGCTCCCTACAATGAGCAGTTCTTC
TRBJ2-2 | NA | TRBV25-1 | NA | CASSLTGELFF | TGTGCCAGCAGTCTCACCGGGGAGCTGTTTTTT
TRBJ2-2 | NA | TRBV7-2 | TRBD1 | CASSPGQGAIGELFF | TGTGCCAGCAGCCCCGGACAGGGGGCGATCGGGGAGCTGTTTTTT
TRBJ2-1 | NA | TRBV11-3 | TRBD2 | CASSPKTSGSPGEEQFF | TGTGCCAGCAGCCCCAAAACTAGCGGGAGTCCCGGGGAGGAGCAGTTCTTC
TRBJ2-3 | few | TRBV19 | NA | CASTLQGTDTQYF | TGTGCCAGTACTTTACAGGGTACAGATACGCAGTATTTT
TRBJ2-1 | NA | TRBV19 | NA | CASSRITEASSYNEQFF | TGTGCCAGTAGTCGGATCACGGAGGCAAGCTCCTACAATGAGCAGTTCTTC
TRBJ2-3 | NA | TRBV6-5 | NA | CASSYSPGWADTQYF | TGTGCCAGCAGTTACTCGCCAGGGTGGGCAGATACGCAGTATTTT
TRBJ2-3 | NA | TRBV7-9 | NA | CASSLATAGTDTQYF | TGTGCCAGCAGCTTAGCCACAGCGGGCACAGATACGCAGTATTTT
TRBJ2-4 | NA | TRBV27 | NA | CASSSNEGGLNIQYF | TGTGCCAGCAGTTCAAACGAGGGAGGCCTAAACATTCAGTACTTC
TRBJ2-1 | NA | TRBV27 | TRBD2 | CASSLPPGSGGYNEQFF | TGTGCCAGCAGTCTCCCTCCGGGGAGCGGGGGTTACAATGAGCAGTTCTTC
TRBJ2-3 | NA | TRBV6-5 | TRBD2 | CASNTGGGSTDTQYF | TGTGCCAGCAACACTGGGGGGGGTAGCACAGATACGCAGTATTTT
TRBJ2-2 | NA | TRBV5-1 | TRBD1 | CASSTGQGAFTGELFF | TGCGCCAGCAGCACTGGACAGGGGGCTTTCACCGGGGAGCTGTTTTTT
TRBJ2-3 | NA | TRBV2 | NA | CASIPGGAPDTQYF | TGTGCCAGCATCCCGGGGGGCGCCCCAGATACGCAGTATTTT
TRBJ1-5 | NA | TRBV7-2 | NA | CASSLGPHRGQPQHF | TGTGCCAGCAGCTTAGGCCCGCACCGGGGTCAGCCCCAGCATTTT
TRBJ2-7 | NA | TRBV4-3 | NA | CASSQSRTYEQYF | TGCGCCAGCAGCCAGTCCAGAACCTACGAGCAGTACTTC
TRBJ1-5 | NA | TRBV19 | NA | CASSISQGVQPQHF | TGTGCCAGTAGTATTTCCCAGGGCGTTCAGCCCCAGCATTTT
TRBJ1-2 | NA | TRBV30 | TRBD1 | CAWTPGGDGYTF | TGTGCCTGGACCCCAGGGGGCGATGGCTACACCTTC
TRBJ2-3 | NA | TRBV6-4 | TRBD2 | CANQQGSVTSGSADTQYF | TGTGCCAACCAACAGGGTAGTGTTACTAGCGGGAGCGCAGATACGCAGTATTTT
TRBJ1-1 | NA | TRBV27 | TRBD1 | CASSSRLDRVVSTEAFF | TGTGCCAGCAGTTCCAGGCTCGACAGGGTAGTGAGCACTGAAGCTTTCTTT
TRBJ2-7 | NA | TRBV30 | NA | CAWSGEVWANEQYF | TGTGCCTGGAGTGGTGAAGTATGGGCTAACGAGCAGTACTTC
TRBJ2-3 | NA | TRBV7-2 | TRBD2 | CASSLAASGRITDTQYF | TGTGCCAGCAGCTTAGCGGCTAGCGGGAGAATCACAGATACGCAGTATTTT
TRBJ2-7 | NA | TRBV6-1 | NA | CASSGEQGYEQYF | TGTGCCAGCAGCGGTGAACAGGGTTACGAGCAGTACTTC
TRBJ2-1 | NA | TRBV7-9 | TRBD2 | CASSSIAGGNNEQFF | TGTGCCAGCAGCTCAATAGCGGGAGGGAATAATGAGCAGTTCTTC
TRBJ2-1 | NA | TRBV28 | NA | CASAGGVFYNEQFF | TGTGCCAGCGCCGGCGGGGTCTTCTACAATGAGCAGTTCTTC
TRBJ2-7 | NA | TRBV19 | NA | CASSGSYSVDEQYF | TGTGCCAGTAGCGGGAGTTATTCTGTCGACGAGCAGTACTTC
TRBJ2-7 | NA | TRBV28 | TRBD1 | CASKRTGGSYEQYF | TGTGCCAGCAAAAGGACAGGGGGCTCCTACGAGCAGTACTTC
TRBJ2-3 | NA | TRBV7-9 | NA | CSSSLANTRSSTDTQYF | TGTTCCAGCAGCTTAGCTAATACTAGATCTAGCACAGATACGCAGTATTTT
TRBJ1-5 | NA | TRBV6-1 | NA | CASNTGNLGVQPQHF | TGTGCCAGCAATACAGGGAATTTAGGGGTTCAGCCCCAGCATTTT
TRBJ2-3 | once | TRBV28 | NA | CASSSPPLVSDTQYF | TGTGCCAGCAGTTCTCCCCCACTAGTCTCGGATACGCAGTATTTT
TRBJ2-1 | NA | TRBV7-9 | NA | CASSLADYYNEQFF | TGTGCCAGCAGCTTAGCGGACTACTACAATGAGCAGTTCTTC
TRBJ1-1 | few | TRBV5-4 | NA | CASSPGTLNTEAFF | TGTGCCAGCAGCCCTGGGACACTGAACACTGAAGCTTTCTTT
TRBJ2-3 | NA | TRBV9 | NA | CASSSLGGSRDTQYF | TGTGCCAGCAGTTCCCTCGGGGGTTCCAGAGATACGCAGTATTTT
TRBJ2-3 | NA | TRBV7-9 | NA | CSSSLVQRTDTQYF | TGTTCCAGCAGCTTAGTTCAGAGGACAGATACGCAGTATTTT
TRBJ2-7 | NA | TRBV20-1 | NA | CSAREYYEQYF | TGCAGTGCACGGGAGTACTACGAGCAGTACTTC
TRBJ1-5 | once | TRBV19 | NA | CASSMRLPNQPQHF | TGTGCCAGTAGTATGAGGCTTCCGAATCAGCCCCAGCATTTT
TRBJ1-2 | NA | TRBV29-1 | NA | CSVDRTTPRGGGYTF | TGCAGCGTTGATCGTACCACACCCCGGGGAGGTGGCTACACCTTC
TRBJ2-7 | NA | TRBV27 | NA | CASSSGQNYEQYF | TGTGCCAGCAGTTCGGGACAAAACTACGAGCAGTACTTC
TRBJ2-2 | NA | TRBV2 | NA | CASSGAGLGTGELFF | TGTGCCAGCAGTGGGGCAGGATTGGGCACCGGGGAGCTGTTTTTT
TRBJ2-7 | NA | TRBV6-1 | TRBD2 | CASRWTSGRGDEQYF | TGTGCCAGCAGATGGACTAGCGGGAGAGGGGACGAGCAGTACTTC
TRBJ2-4 | NA | TRBV29-1 | TRBD1 | CSVIPGQGIQYF | TGCAGCGTAATACCGGGACAGGGAATTCAGTACTTC
TRBJ2-1 | once | TRBV28 | TRBD2 | CASSFRRGLAGLSGLNEQFF | TGTGCCAGCAGTTTTCGCCGTGGGCTAGCGGGTTTATCAGGATTGAATGAGCAGTTCTTC
TRBJ2-3 | NA | TRBV6-6 | NA | CASSYSGPSTDTQYF | TGTGCCAGCAGTTACTCGGGGCCTAGCACAGATACGCAGTATTTT
TRBJ2-7 | once | TRBV2 | TRBD1 | CASREGTGHEQYF | TGTGCCAGCAGAGAGGGGACAGGCCACGAGCAGTACTTC